The 12 T cell receptor beta chains given below trace back to one sample, sequenced in a study of T-cell reconstitution after alpha-beta-depleted transplantation in children. Preparation of the TCRbeta library used unique molecular identifiers. TCRdb re-called the PCR reads through MiXCR, storing one row per CDR3 protein. Of some 200,000 distinct CDR3 sequences detected, under 13% appear once; the ten largest clones hold roughly 27%. The input for sequencing was PBMCs, taken before TCRalphabeta/CD19-depleted stem cell transplant. These receptor sequences come from a child less than two years old with acute myeloid leukemia, due to receive a stem cell transplant.

This clonotype was counted many times. This sequence joins TRBV20-1 and TRBJ1-1; 7 positions agree with TRBD1. The CDR3 contains 15 residues. With V trimmed by 2 bases and J by 3 bases, 9 bases remained unmatched. CDR1 and CDR2 from the germline V gene are DFQATT and SNEGSKA (reference sequence). CDR3 amino acids: CSARRTGLLYTEAFF. The CDR3 DNA is TGCAGTGCTAGAAGGACAGGCCTATTATACACTGAAGCTTTCTTT.

In the case of this clonotype: A much larger clone lies a single base off, so this may be a read error. CDR3 nucleotides: TGCGCCAGCAGCCTGGGGACTAGAGGGGGCACAGATACGCAGTATTTT. It yields the protein CASSLGTRGGTDTQYF. J is TRBJ2-3 and V is TRBV5-1; the match to TRBD2 covers 8 bases. Germline CDR1 and CDR2: SGHRS and YFSETQ. V dropped 4 bases and J dropped 1; count of bases not matched to a gene: 8. The CDR3 is 16 residues long.

This clonotype has at least ten counts. The chain carries TRBV28 and TRBJ1-2; no firm D call. Deletions cut 6 bases from V and 4 bases from J, with 9 bases between. The CDR3 has 12 residues. Germline CDR1 MDHEN, CDR2 SYDVKM. The CDR3 nucleotides are TGTGCCAGCAGCCCCCGCGGCTATGGCTACACCTTC. Its protein product is CASSPRGYGYTF.

Remarks on this clonotype: Given a much more abundant clone one base away, this may be a read error. This chain uses TRBV7-8 with TRBJ2-7, with 8 nucleotides matching TRBD2. The V and J ends lost 3 bases and 3 bases, in that order; junction bases with no gene match: 10. This CDR3 is 16 amino acids long. Per germline, CDR1 SGHVS and CDR2 FQNEAQ. The CDR3 bases are TGTGCCAGCAGCTTTTGTCGACTAGCGCGGTACTACGAGCAGTACTTC. Protein product: CASSFCRLARYYEQYF.

This clonotype was counted once. One end of the junction fails to match germline, which may point to a read error. This chain joins TRBV12-3 or TRBV12-4 and TRBJ2-3; maybe TRBD2 (6 bases). The CDR3 extends over 15 amino acids. CDR3 DNA sequence: TGTGCCAGCAGTTCCCCGGGACTGACCACAGATAAGCAGTATTTT. It encodes CASSSPGLTTDKQYF.

The V call is TRBV7-9, the J call TRBJ1-4, with no clear D. Trimming removed 1 base at V and 11 bases at J, with 11 bases between. CDR1 is SEHNR, CDR2 FQNEAQ, per germline (reference sequence). CDR3 length: 13 amino acids. Written as DNA, the CDR3 is TGTGCCAGCAGCTTAGATCCGGGTGCGAAACTGTTTTTT. This codes for CASSLDPGAKLFF.

This clonotype was counted many times. The rearrangement joins TRBV7-9 to TRBJ2-7; D is uncertain. The CDR3 totals 13 residues. Trimming pared 0 bases from V and 2 bases from J, leaving 5 bases between. Germline V gene data show CDR1 as SEHNR and CDR2 as FQNEAQ (reference sequence). Written as DNA, the CDR3 is TGTGCCAGCAGCTTAGCTCTAGCCTACGAGCAGTACTTC. This encodes CASSLALAYEQYF.

The J gene is TRBJ1-4, the V gene TRBV28; weak D call: TRBD1 (5 bases). Deletions cut 6 bases from V and 8 bases from J, with 19 bases between. CDR3 length equals 15 residues. Germline V gene lookup returns CDR1 MDHEN and CDR2 SYDVKM. The CDR3 coding sequence is TGTGCCAGCAGCACCGATGGGGGGGTTGGCGAAAAACTGTTTTTT. Its protein product is CASSTDGGVGEKLFF.

This clonotype was seen repeatedly, ten times or more. The chain has TRBV2 and TRBJ1-2; D gene ambiguous. Germline CDR1 and CDR2: SNHLY and FYNNEI. This CDR3 region has 11 residues. Deletions cut 4 bases from V and 10 bases from J, with 10 bases between. The CDR3 sequence: CASSVGQVYTF. Here the CDR3 DNA reads TGTGCCAGCAGTGTAGGGCAAGTCTACACCTTC.

This clonotype was counted at least ten times. The genes are TRBV7-2 and TRBJ2-3, with 11 bases fitting TRBD2. This CDR3 has 16 residues. V dropped 6 bases and J dropped 2; count of bases not matched to a gene: 7. Per the germline V gene, CDR1 is SGHTA and CDR2 is FQGNSA. The CDR3 DNA is TGTGCCAGCAGTCCGCTAGCGGGAGGACTCACAGATACGCAGTATTTT. Translation: CASSPLAGGLTDTQYF.

This clonotype was seen ten or more times. The chain recombines TRBV4-2 with TRBJ2-1; D call uncertain. The CDR3 spans 15 residues. Per germline, CDR1 LGHNA and CDR2 YNFKEQ. V shed 5 bases and J shed 2 bases, with 13 bases lying between them. For the CDR3, the DNA is TGTGCCAGCAGCTCACGACTGAGACCCTACAATGAGCAGTTCTTC. This encodes CASSSRLRPYNEQFF.

This clonotype was seen more than once but under ten times. The rearrangement joins TRBV10-3 to TRBJ2-2; unclear D gene. The CDR3 contains 13 residues. V shed 11 bases and J shed 3 bases, with 13 bases lying between them. From germline, CDR1 is ENHRY and CDR2 SYGVKD. The chain's CDR3 is CAHRYSDTGELFF. The CDR3 bases are TGTGCCCATCGGTACAGCGACACCGGGGAGCTGTTTTTT.